A selection of T cell receptor beta chains follows, all from one sample in a study of tumor and adjacent non-tumor tissue in lung cancer. TCRdb processed the multiplex PCR reads anew with MiXCR; each CDR3 protein has one entry. Altogether 60,000 to 70,000 distinct CDR3 sequences are present, around 82% being singletons, with the ten largest covering more than 40%. Sequencing used distant non-tumor lung tissue. The receptors derive from a man in his sixties with non-small cell lung cancer. Both conserved end residues are part of each CDR3. Each record gives: D gene, J gene, clone size, V gene, CDR3 DNA, CDR3 protein. D genes are given only for firm matches. Not every row has a clone size; where given, it reads once, few, many or a size class.

- TRBJ2-1 once TRBV12-3/TRBV12-4 TGTGCCAGCAGCCGCAGGGGTGGCGGGGACTACAATGAGCAGTTCTTC CASSRRGGGDYNEQFF
- TRBJ2-7 once TRBV6-6 TGTGTCAGCAGTTACCTTCAGCCCAATTACTACGAGCAGTATTTC CVSSYLQPNYYEQYF
TRBD1 TRBJ1-2 - TRBV20-1 TGCAGTGCCGGGGGGGCAGGGGGCAGAGGAGTTAACTATGGCTACACCTTC CSAGGAGGRGVNYGYTF
- TRBJ2-7 once TRBV29-1 TGCAGCGTTGTGTGGGACGGCTCCTACGAGCAGTATTTC CSVVWDGSYEQYF
- TRBJ2-5 - TRBV7-9 TGTGTCAGCAGCTTAGGCTCGGAGACCCAATACTTT CVSSLGSETQYF
- TRBJ2-7 - TRBV11-1 TGTGCAAGCAGCTTGAAAATCGGTCCCTGCAAGCAGTACTTC CASSLKIGPCKQYF
- TRBJ2-1 - TRBV19 TGTGCCAGTGCAAGCAGCCGCAGCTCCTACAATGAGCAGTTCTTC CASASSRSSYNEQFF
TRBD1 TRBJ2-7 many TRBV20-1 TGCAGTGCTAGTTTTGGGACAGGGGGCCTCGAGCAGTACTTC CSASFGTGGLEQYF
TRBD1 TRBJ1-2 - TRBV4-1 TGCGCCAGCAGTCAAGACACCGGGACAGGGTACGTCAACTATGACTACACCTTC CASSQDTGTGYVNYDYTF
- TRBJ2-7 many TRBV20-1 TGCAGTGCCCCCGGGCAGAGATACGAGCAGTACTTC CSAPGQRYEQYF
- TRBJ1-2 - TRBV28 TGTGCCAGCGCTCCAATAGGGACCAAAAATGGCTACACCTTC CASAPIGTKNGYTF
- TRBJ2-1 once TRBV5-6 TGTGCCAGCAGATTGATGGGCAATGAGCAGTTCTTC CASRLMGNEQFF
- TRBJ2-3 once TRBV29-1 TGCAGCGTTACTCAGGGGATCGCAGATATGCAGTATTTT CSVTQGIADMQYF
- TRBJ2-1 many TRBV28 TGTGCCAGTTCGACCCCAGGCTACAATGAGCAGTTCTTC CASSTPGYNEQFF
TRBD2 TRBJ2-5 once TRBV6-2/TRBV6-3 TGTGCCAGCAGTCGGAGTAGCGGGGGCTCCCTAGAGACCCAGTACTTC CASSRSSGGSLETQYF
TRBD1 TRBJ2-2 - TRBV19 TGTGTCAGTACTATCTACGGGACAGGGACCGGGGAGCTGTTTTTT CVSTIYGTGTGELFF
TRBD2 TRBJ2-5 - TRBV14 TGTGCCAGCAGCCGCTGGACTAGCGGGAGACAAGAGATCCAGTATTTC CASSRWTSGRQEIQYF
- TRBJ2-7 - TRBV20-1 TGCAGTGCTAGAGAAGGGGGTTACAATGAGCAGTACTTC CSAREGGYNEQYF
- TRBJ2-3 - TRBV6-6 TGTGCCTTCGGCACAGATAGGCAGTATTTT CAFGTDRQYF
- TRBJ2-3 - TRBV5-6 TGTGCCAGCAGCTTGTTGGGGGCTAGCTCTAACACAGATACGCAGTATTTT CASSLLGASSNTDTQYF
- TRBJ2-2 - TRBV4-2 TGTGCCAACAGCCAGGCCAACTTTGCCGAGGAGCTGTTTTTT CANSQANFAEELFF
- TRBJ1-2 many TRBV10-2 TGCGCCAGCAGTGAGTCGATGGAGGGGGGAAATGGCTACACCTTC CASSESMEGGNGYTF
- TRBJ2-7 - TRBV28 TGTGCCAGCAGTTCCAGACTTAGCGGAAGCTCCTACGAGCAGTACTTC CASSSRLSGSSYEQYF
- TRBJ2-7 - TRBV6-5 TGTGCCAGTAGTCGGGTCGCCATCTCCTACGAGCAGTACTTC CASSRVAISYEQYF
- TRBJ2-1 - TRBV11-2 TGTGCCAGCAGCTTACTCCGGAGCTCCTACAATGAGCAGTTCTTC CASSLLRSSYNEQFF
- TRBJ2-2 - TRBV11-1 TGTGCCAGAAGCCATACTAGTGGCACCGGGGAGTTCTTTTTT CARSHTSGTGEFFF
- TRBJ2-1 - TRBV4-1 TGCGCCAGCAGCCAAGGACTAGTGGGAGGTTGGAATGAGCAGTTCTTC CASSQGLVGGWNEQFF
- TRBJ2-1 many TRBV25-1 TGTGCCAGCAGTGAAGCACGGGAGCCGGGGGTCGTGAATGAGCAGTTCTTC CASSEAREPGVVNEQFF
- TRBJ2-1 once TRBV14 TGTGCCAGGAGCCAATTCAAATCTTCTCTCAACGAGCAGTTCTTC CARSQFKSSLNEQFF
TRBD2 TRBJ2-1 - TRBV6-1 TGTGCCAGCAGGGACAGGACTAGCGTGAGATTCGGTGAGCAGTTCTTC CASRDRTSVRFGEQFF
- TRBJ1-2 - TRBV7-9 TGTGCCAGCAGCCCCGAGTCGGATGTTGTTGGCTACACCTTC CASSPESDVVGYTF
TRBD1 TRBJ2-1 - TRBV11-3 TGTGCCAGCAGTTCAGGCCCCGACAGGGGGGACGAGCAGTTCTTC CASSSGPDRGDEQFF
TRBD1 TRBJ1-1 - TRBV20-1 TGCAGTGCGCGGGACAGGGACACTGATGCTCTCTTT CSARDRDTDALF